A selection of T cell receptor beta chains follows, all from one sample in a study of blood T cell repertoires in COVID-19. The protocol was immunoSEQ multiplex PCR, while the TCRdb copy is restricted to in-frame clones and leaves out a portion. The sample has 80,000 to 95,000 clones, roughly nine tenths seen once. Sequenced sample: peripheral blood. These receptors were collected from a human donor with active COVID-19. The donor label of this sample is uncertain. The CDR3 runs from the conserved cysteine through the conserved F or W. Fields, in order: J gene, CDR3 length, V gene, CDR3 protein.

J: TRBJ2-5; length: 15; V: TRBV2; CDR3: CASSEILSTGETQYF
J: TRBJ2-3; length: 15; V: TRBV27; CDR3: CASSLRGASTDTQYF
J: TRBJ1-1; length: 13; V: TRBV28; CDR3: CASSGLMNTEAFF
J: TRBJ2-5; length: 15; V: TRBV11-1; CDR3: CASSLTSGAQETQYF
J: TRBJ1-2; length: 11; V: TRBV12-3/TRBV12-4; CDR3: CASSLDTGYTF
J: TRBJ1-4; length: 15; V: TRBV19; CDR3: CASKAPPSTNEKLFF
J: TRBJ2-1; length: 19; V: TRBV15; CDR3: CATSREQLITGEVGNEQFF
J: TRBJ2-2; length: 15; V: TRBV18; CDR3: CASSRDYSNTGELFF
J: TRBJ2-7; length: 15; V: TRBV6-5; CDR3: CASRARGGSFYEQYF
J: TRBJ2-2; length: 16; V: TRBV5-6; CDR3: CASSQGLAGSLGELFF
J: TRBJ2-1; length: 15; V: TRBV7-6; CDR3: CASDSLAGGSNEQFF
J: TRBJ2-5; length: 15; V: TRBV14; CDR3: CASSQDFQRVGTQYF
J: TRBJ2-2; length: 13; V: TRBV7-2; CDR3: CASSPVMAGELFF
J: TRBJ1-2; length: 14; V: TRBV7-2; CDR3: CASSLGQNGDGYTF
J: TRBJ2-7; length: 14; V: TRBV2; CDR3: CASSDARGIYEQYF
J: TRBJ1-3; length: 15; V: TRBV5-1; CDR3: CASRDRPIRSNTIYF
J: TRBJ2-7; length: 14; V: TRBV27; CDR3: CASSLFRGPGEQYF
J: TRBJ2-7; length: 19; V: TRBV5-1; CDR3: CASSFGLAGGLPDSYEQYF
J: TRBJ2-5; length: 16; V: TRBV7-2; CDR3: CASSGQTGGASETQYF
J: TRBJ1-4; length: 15; V: TRBV5-6; CDR3: CASSLTGTGTEKLFF
J: TRBJ2-3; length: 15; V: TRBV5-1; CDR3: CASSPTGGAGDTQYF
J: TRBJ2-5; length: 14; V: TRBV7-3; CDR3: CASSTTGNQETQYF
J: TRBJ2-5; length: 16; V: TRBV15; CDR3: CATSRDQGARRETQYF
J: TRBJ2-7; length: 13; V: TRBV12-3/TRBV12-4; CDR3: CASRLRAGGEQYF
J: TRBJ1-2; length: 15; V: TRBV7-8; CDR3: CASSLLQGVLGGYTF
J: TRBJ2-7; length: 14; V: TRBV2; CDR3: CASSPDRASYEQYF
J: TRBJ1-3; length: 14; V: TRBV6-6; CDR3: CASSRVREGNTIYF
J: TRBJ1-2; length: 14; V: TRBV4-1; CDR3: CASRFEGVQYGYTF
J: TRBJ1-6; length: 14; V: TRBV5-1; CDR3: CASSSTGSDSPLHF
J: TRBJ1-2; length: 14; V: TRBV7-9; CDR3: CASSQSTGYYGYTF
J: TRBJ1-2; length: 13; V: TRBV5-4; CDR3: CASSRGEAPAFTF
J: TRBJ2-1; length: 17; V: TRBV9; CDR3: CASSVSRQSSSYNEQFF
J: TRBJ1-4; length: 15; V: TRBV6-4; CDR3: CASSDPGQGEEKLFF
J: TRBJ2-5; length: 15; V: TRBV3-1/TRBV3-2; CDR3: CASSPDSGGQETQYF
J: TRBJ1-1; length: 13; V: TRBV7-3; CDR3: CASKMNSEGEAFF
J: TRBJ2-1; length: 15; V: TRBV5-1; CDR3: CASSLEQGAMNEQFF
J: TRBJ2-6; length: 15; V: TRBV5-1; CDR3: CASSYGGVGANVLTF
J: TRBJ2-3; length: 14; V: TRBV11-3; CDR3: CASSRMASTDTQYF
J: TRBJ2-2; length: 15; V: TRBV11-1; CDR3: CASSPTTGETGELFF
J: TRBJ1-3; length: 15; V: TRBV2; CDR3: CASRITGGSGNTIYF
J: TRBJ1-5; length: 13; V: TRBV5-5; CDR3: CASSPDSYQPQHF
J: TRBJ2-1; length: 15; V: TRBV4-1; CDR3: CASSASGGTYNEQFF
J: TRBJ1-6; length: 13; V: TRBV21-1; CDR3: CKVGGIYNSPLHF
J: TRBJ1-5; length: 12; V: TRBV5-4; CDR3: CASSQFGQPQHF
J: TRBJ2-7; length: 16; V: TRBV3-1/TRBV3-2; CDR3: CASSQGPGGDSYEQYF
J: TRBJ1-1; length: 16; V: TRBV5-1; CDR3: CASSLAGRGPVEKAFF
J: TRBJ2-3; length: 14; V: TRBV6-4; CDR3: CASSGTSGADTQYF
J: TRBJ2-1; length: 16; V: TRBV3-1/TRBV3-2; CDR3: CASSQVPSTGRNEQFF
J: TRBJ2-5; length: 16; V: TRBV19; CDR3: CASRSSGLRGEETQYF
J: TRBJ1-5; length: 15; V: TRBV6-2/TRBV6-3; CDR3: CASSLWQRQNQPQHF
J: TRBJ2-7; length: 15; V: TRBV12-5; CDR3: CASGSRTGGFYEQYF